What follows are 31 T cell receptor beta chains derived from one specimen sequenced in a study of early T cells in non-severe SARS-CoV-2 infection. TCRdb itself ran the 5' RACE reads through MiXCR, one entry per CDR3 protein. The sample records roughly 26,000 distinct CDR3 sequences, 4% to 5% being singletons. Sequences were obtained from whole blood. These receptors were taken from an adult who was a healthcare worker with PCR-confirmed SARS-CoV-2 infection or an uninfected control (not recorded which).

The chain uses TRBV5-4 and TRBJ2-3; 11 bases line up with TRBD2. V was clipped by 4 bases and J by 1 base; unmatched bases: 5. This CDR3 comprises 16 residues. Germline CDR1 SGHNT, CDR2 YYREEE (reference sequence). In DNA form, the CDR3 reads TGTGCCAGCAGCAAAATACTAGCGGGAGGCACAGATACGCAGTATTTT. This codes for CASSKILAGGTDTQYF.

This clonotype was detected ten times or more. J is TRBJ2-3 and V is TRBV6-6; 8 bases align to TRBD2. The CDR3 is 13 amino acids. V lost 8 bases, J lost 6 bases, and 7 bases stayed unmatched. Germline CDR1 and CDR2: MNHNY and SVGAGI (reference sequence). The CDR3 DNA reads TGTGCCAGCTGGTCCGGGAGGGCGGATACGCAGTATTTT. Its protein is CASWSGRADTQYF.

V and J are TRBV5-1 and TRBJ2-5; 12 bases align to TRBD1. Germline V gene lookup returns CDR1 SGHRS and CDR2 YFSETQ. The CDR3 runs to 18 residues. J gave up 2 bases and V 0 bases, and 8 bases lay outside the gene matches. The CDR3 DNA is TGCGCCAGCAGCTTGGAGGGACAGGGGGCGCCGGATCAAGAGACCCAGTACTTC. Amino acids: CASSLEGQGAPDQETQYF.

This clonotype was counted at least ten times. V is TRBV5-6 and J is TRBJ2-1, with 7 bases identical to TRBD2. V was pared by 4 bases and J by 3 bases, with 10 bases of the junction left unmatched. This CDR3 has 16 residues. From germline, CDR1 is SGHDT and CDR2 YYEEEE. This CDR3 reads CASSMGLTPIYNEQFF. CDR3 DNA sequence: TGTGCCAGCAGCATGGGACTAACCCCCATCTACAATGAGCAGTTCTTC.

This chain joins TRBV15 and TRBJ2-1; D remains unclear. CDR3 size: 16 residues. The germline CDR1 and CDR2 sequences are LNHNV and YYDKDF (reference sequence). V gave up 1 base and J gave up 0 bases, with 10 bases separating them. DNA of the CDR3: TGTGCCACCAGCAGAGTGGTGGCAGCCTCCTACAATGAGCAGTTCTTC. Translated: CATSRVVAASYNEQFF.

This clonotype has a count of ten or more. V gene TRBV11-2 combines with J gene TRBJ2-3, with a weak D call TRBD1 (6 bases). CDR3 length equals 14 residues. Trimming took off 4 bases at V and 6 bases at J, with 14 bases between the two ends. Germline CDR1 and CDR2: SGHAT and FQNNGV. The CDR3 DNA is TGTGCCAGCAGCTCTCTCCAGGGGAAGGATACGCAGTATTTT. Translating gives CASSSLQGKDTQYF.

This clonotype was seen ten or more times. The V and J genes are TRBV7-9 and TRBJ1-1; 7 bases align to TRBD1. This CDR3 spans 16 amino acids. The V segment lost 2 bases and the J segment 1 base; nucleotides outside the gene matches: 7. The germline V gene has CDR1 SEHNR and CDR2 FQNEAQ (reference sequence). The CDR3 loop reads CASSLSYGTANTEAFF. The CDR3 nucleotides read TGTGCCAGCAGCTTATCTTACGGGACAGCGAACACTGAAGCTTTCTTT.

Only a few counts were recorded for this clonotype. V is TRBV7-2 and J is TRBJ2-3; D is ambiguous. The CDR3 sequence is 11 residues long. Germline CDR1 reads SGHTA; CDR2 reads FQGNSA. Trimming removed 1 base at V and 7 bases at J, with 3 bases between. The CDR3 sequence is CASSLGYTQYF. The CDR3 DNA reads as TGTGCCAGCAGCTTAGGTTATACGCAGTATTTT.

This clonotype was detected many times. The chain is built from TRBV20-1 and TRBJ2-1; D possibly corresponds to TRBD1 (5 bases). The CDR3 spans 12 residues. The germline CDR1 and CDR2 sequences are DFQATT and SNEGSKA (reference sequence). Trimming stripped 0 bases from V and 8 bases from J, with 8 bases between. As DNA, the CDR3 is TGCAGTGCTAGAGACAGGGTCCATGAGCAGTTCTTC. It translates to CSARDRVHEQFF.

The chain employs TRBV20-1 and TRBJ2-1; 11 positions agree with TRBD2. The CDR3 runs to 13 residues. Germline values: CDR1 DFQATT, CDR2 SNEGSKA (reference sequence). V dropped 5 bases and J dropped 15; count of bases not matched to a gene: 12. Written as DNA, the CDR3 is TGCAGTGCTCCTTCGACTAGCGGGGTAACGTGGTTCTTC. It codes for CSAPSTSGVTWFF.

This clonotype has just a few counts. V is TRBV5-6 and J is TRBJ2-1, with D possibly TRBD2 on 6 matching bases. The CDR3 extends over 14 amino acids. Germline V gene data show CDR1 as SGHDT and CDR2 as YYEEEE. With 2 bases removed from V and 4 bases from J, the gap between germline ends came to 10 bases. For the CDR3, the DNA is TGTGCCAGCAGCTTATCGGGAGAATACAATGAGCAGTTCTTC. As protein: CASSLSGEYNEQFF.

Ten or more counts support this clonotype. V usage is TRBV12-3 or TRBV12-4 and J usage is TRBJ1-2; D is unresolved. The V gene lost 5 bases and the J gene lost 3 bases, with 10 bases spanning the gap. The CDR3 runs to 13 residues. The CDR3 spells CASSLNTYYGYTF. The DNA for the CDR3 is TGTGCCAGCAGTCTGAACACTTACTATGGCTACACCTTC.

This clonotype was recorded at least ten times. J is TRBJ2-3 and V is TRBV4-1, with TRBD2 as a possible D gene (5 bases). Germline values: CDR1 MGHRA, CDR2 YSYEKL. V was trimmed by 5 bases and J by 1 base, leaving 13 bases between them. The CDR3 totals 15 residues. In DNA form, the CDR3 reads TGCGCCAGCAGCAAAGGGAGCGGCGGCACAGATACGCAGTATTTT. Translating gives CASSKGSGGTDTQYF.

This clonotype was detected many times. CDR3 sequence reads: CAISEEDREAQGYTF. The DNA for the CDR3 is TGTGCCATCAGCGAGGAGGACAGGGAAGCGCAAGGCTACACCTTC. This chain joins TRBV10-3 and TRBJ1-2, with 8 bases fitting TRBD1. The V and J ends lost 6 bases and 8 bases, in that order; junction bases with no gene match: 14. Germline CDR1 ENHRY, CDR2 SYGVKD. The CDR3 totals 15 residues.

This clonotype was seen a few times. The chain is built from TRBV19 and TRBJ2-2; 10 bases agree with TRBD1. CDR3 length: 16 residues. Germline loops: CDR1 LNHDA, CDR2 SQIVND (reference sequence). J lost 7 bases, V lost 6 bases, and 11 bases had no gene match. The CDR3, as DNA: TGTGCCAGTAGAGATCCGGGACAGGGGTACCACGGGGAGCTGTTTTTT. This encodes CASRDPGQGYHGELFF.

This clonotype was observed at least ten times. This chain connects TRBV7-9 to TRBJ1-5; TRBD1 matches 9 bases. Germline CDR1 is SEHNR and CDR2 is FQNEAQ (reference sequence). V gave up 5 bases and J gave up 7 bases; unmatched junction bases: 9. There are 15 residues in the CDR3. The CDR3 loop is CASSPGTGSGQPQHF. The CDR3 DNA reads as TGTGCCAGCAGCCCAGGGACAGGGTCAGGACAGCCCCAGCATTTT.

This clonotype was observed at least ten times. The genes are TRBV18 and TRBJ2-3, with D maybe TRBD2 (5 bases). Looked up from germline, CDR1 is KGHSH and CDR2 is LQKENI. V was pared by 3 bases and J by 1 base, with 8 bases between. CDR3 size: 14 residues. CDR3 region: CASSPRDGTDTQYF. The CDR3, as DNA: TGTGCCAGCTCACCCCGGGATGGCACAGATACGCAGTATTTT.

This clonotype is classed as medium-sized. This sequence joins TRBV4-2 and TRBJ2-2; possibly TRBD2 for D (5 bases). The CDR3 is made up of 16 amino acids. CDR1 is LGHNA and CDR2 is YNFKEQ in the germline V gene. V was shortened by 0 bases and J by 3 bases, with 11 bases between the two germline ends. The CDR3 bases are TGTGCCAGCAGCCAAGAGCCCCCCGGGGACACCGGGGAGCTGTTTTTT. It codes for CASSQEPPGDTGELFF.

This clonotype occurred many times. The chain uses TRBV12-3 or TRBV12-4 and TRBJ1-1; 9 bases fit TRBD1. The CDR3 contains 14 residues. The trim removed 8 bases at V and 6 bases at J, leaving 10 bases unmatched. CDR3 protein: CASGGTGLGAEAFF. The CDR3 DNA follows: TGTGCCAGCGGGGGGACAGGGCTTGGGGCTGAAGCTTTCTTT.

This clonotype occurred a few times. The chain joins TRBV7-9 to TRBJ1-1, with D hard to call. CDR3 size: 13 residues. Germline V gene sequence: CDR1 SEHNR, CDR2 FQNEAQ (reference sequence). Trimming stripped 2 bases from V and 1 base from J, with 5 bases between. CDR3 sequence: CASSLSANTEAFF. CDR3 nucleotides: TGTGCCAGCAGCTTATCCGCGAACACTGAAGCTTTCTTT.

This clonotype is judged medium-sized. The chain links TRBV5-1 to TRBJ2-7; 8 nucleotides line up with TRBD2. V lost 4 bases and J lost 2; bases outside the gene matches: 5. Per the germline V gene, CDR1 is SGHRS and CDR2 is YFSETQ. The CDR3 sequence is 14 residues long. DNA for the CDR3: TGCGCCAGCAGCGAGCCGGGACTAGCCTACGAGCAGTACTTC. Its translation: CASSEPGLAYEQYF.

This clonotype has ten or more counts. This chain links TRBV6-1 with TRBJ1-2, with D perhaps matching TRBD1 (5 bases). The germline V gene encodes CDR1 MNHNS and CDR2 SASEGT. The CDR3 extends over 12 amino acids. The V and J ends lost 4 bases and 8 bases respectively, with 11 bases between them. CDR3 sequence: CASSGGSQGYTF. The DNA for the CDR3 is TGTGCCAGCAGTGGGGGGTCTCAAGGCTACACCTTC.

This clonotype turned up a few times. The V and J genes are TRBV29-1 and TRBJ2-7; D not resolved. Trimming removed 4 bases from V and 0 bases from J, with 13 bases in between. Germline V CDR1 and CDR2: SQVTM, ANQGSEA. The CDR3 runs to 14 residues. CDR3 sequence (DNA): TGCAGCGTTGCACGCGACCCCGACTCCTACGAGCAGTACTTC. Protein: CSVARDPDSYEQYF.

The sample holds many counts of this clonotype. This chain links TRBV5-6 with TRBJ1-4; possible D gene TRBD1, 5 bases. Trimming stripped 7 bases from V and 15 bases from J, with 16 bases between. The CDR3 extends over 11 amino acids. The V gene's germline CDR1 is SGHDT and CDR2 YYEEEE. The DNA of the CDR3 is TGTGCCAGCCATCACTCCGGGGCATTGTTTTTT. Amino acid sequence: CASHHSGALFF.

This clonotype appeared many times. The CDR3 reads CASSRIRGDTEAFF. Written as DNA, the CDR3 is TGTGCCAGTAGTCGGATAAGGGGGGACACTGAAGCTTTCTTT. The chain joins TRBV19 to TRBJ1-1; possibly TRBD1 for D (6 bases). CDR3 length equals 14 residues. The germline V and J ends were trimmed by 5 bases and 3 bases, with 13 bases remaining between them. CDR1 is LNHDA, CDR2 SQIVND, per germline (reference sequence).

The V call is TRBV30, the J call TRBJ1-1, with D uncertain. The V and J ends lost 2 bases and 2 bases respectively, with 15 bases between them. The CDR3 spans 15 residues. The germline CDR1 and CDR2 sequences are GTSNPN and SVGIG (reference sequence). CDR3 sequence (DNA): TGTGCCTGGAGTTTTACTGAGATGGGAAACACTGAAGCTTTCTTT. It translates to CAWSFTEMGNTEAFF.

In this sample, this clonotype turned up a few times. The gene calls are TRBV5-1 and TRBJ2-1; D uncertain. Germline CDR1 SGHRS, CDR2 YFSETQ. The CDR3 sequence is 13 residues long. Trimming shortened V by 1 base and J by 6 bases, and 8 bases separated the two germline ends. The CDR3 here is CASSLSPGNEQFF. The CDR3 region has the DNA TGCGCCAGCAGCTTGTCTCCGGGCAATGAGCAGTTCTTC.

The J gene is TRBJ2-1, the V gene TRBV20-1; possible D gene TRBD1, 5 bases. Germline values: CDR1 DFQATT, CDR2 SNEGSKA (reference sequence). The V end lost 0 bases, the J end lost 3 bases, and 15 bases lay between the germline ends. The CDR3 is 16 amino acids. CDR3 sequence (DNA): TGCAGTGCTAGAGATCGTACAGGCCGTCTCTACAATGAGCAGTTCTTC. It encodes CSARDRTGRLYNEQFF.

This clonotype was recorded many times. CDR3 in DNA: TGTGCCAGCAGCCGCGGGGATAGCAATCAGCCCCAGCATTTT. Encoded protein: CASSRGDSNQPQHF. This chain connects TRBV7-9 to TRBJ1-5; D is unclear. The CDR3 length is 14 residues. V was pared by 5 bases and J by 0 bases, with 8 bases between. The germline CDR1 and CDR2 sequences are SEHNR and FQNEAQ (reference sequence). Full variable domain (remainder filled in from reference TRBV7-9 and TRBJ1-5): DTGVSQNPRHKITKRGQNVTFRCDPISEHNRLYWYRQTLGQGPEFLTYFQNEAQLEKSRLLSDRFSAERPKGSFSTLEIQRTEQGDSAMYLCASSRGDSNQPQHFGDGTRLSIL.

Ten or more counts support this clonotype. V is TRBV7-2 and J is TRBJ2-1, with 9 bases lining up with TRBD2. CDR1 SGHTA and CDR2 FQGNSA come from the germline V gene. With 0 bases clipped from V and 9 bases from J, the junction kept 9 bases outside the gene matches. The CDR3 extends over 16 amino acids. CDR3 sequence: CASSLASAGGPGEQFF. CDR3 bases: TGTGCCAGCAGCTTAGCGTCTGCGGGAGGGCCTGGTGAGCAGTTCTTC.

This sequence joins TRBV7-6 and TRBJ2-7, with 8 bases that match TRBD1. Losses at the gene ends were 4 bases for V and 5 bases for J; bases not matched to a gene: 10. The CDR3 contains 15 residues. Germline V gene data show CDR1 as SGHVS and CDR2 as FNYEAQ. CDR3 residues: CASSSSGTGFNEQYF. CDR3 in DNA: TGTGCCAGCAGCTCGTCCGGGACAGGTTTCAACGAGCAGTACTTC.